This T cell receptor beta chain was found in a study of shared clonotypes between healthy human individuals. General observations from the study: Naive subsets usually exceeded memory subsets in estimated richness. Sorted-subset sequencing, rarefaction showed, was incomplete despite large depth.

Donation came from healthy HIV-negative adults that had no recent acute infections or vaccinations. Worth noting for this clone: Its matching antigen is unknown.

Assay used: immunoSEQ multiplex PCR; TCRdb lists only in-frame clones, some missing. Of approximately 710,000 clones in the sample, 90% were seen once. The sequenced material came from memory CD8+ T cells from PBMCs. Documented subset: CD45RO+ cells pooled with CCR7-negative TemRA cells. The clonotype comes from a man between 18 and 35 years old in good health. Some clones in this sample may be carry-over from other donors' samples.

The CDR3 here is CASSQTLLAGGPGEQFF. In nucleotides, the CDR3 is TGTGCCAGCAGCCAAACCCTCCTAGCGGGAGGTCCCGGGGAGCAGTTCTTC. The V gene is TRBV9, the J gene TRBJ2-1; 11 bases map to TRBD2. V was pared by 4 bases and J by 10 bases, with 16 bases of the junction left unmatched. Germline V CDR1 and CDR2: SGDLS, YYNGEE. This CDR3 is built from 17 residues.